The source of this T cell receptor beta chain is a study of blood T cell repertoires in COVID-19. With V trimmed by 0 bases and J by 2 bases, 4 bases remained unmatched. CDR1 and CDR2 (germline): SGHTA, FQGTGA. This CDR3 comprises 16 residues. Repertoires were generated with immunoSEQ multiplex PCR, while TCRdb's copy carries only in-frame clones and drops some. Counted here are about 99,000 clones, approximately 80% occurring once; the ten biggest clones make up roughly 13%. Material: peripheral blood. This clonotype was obtained from a human donor in a cohort sampled during active or convalescent COVID-19. This chain connects TRBV7-3 to TRBJ2-3; 8 bases match TRBD1. The CDR3 loop reads CASSLTGQGNTDTQYF. CDR3 nucleotides: TGTGCCAGCAGCTTAACCGGACAGGGAAACACAGATACGCAGTATTTT.